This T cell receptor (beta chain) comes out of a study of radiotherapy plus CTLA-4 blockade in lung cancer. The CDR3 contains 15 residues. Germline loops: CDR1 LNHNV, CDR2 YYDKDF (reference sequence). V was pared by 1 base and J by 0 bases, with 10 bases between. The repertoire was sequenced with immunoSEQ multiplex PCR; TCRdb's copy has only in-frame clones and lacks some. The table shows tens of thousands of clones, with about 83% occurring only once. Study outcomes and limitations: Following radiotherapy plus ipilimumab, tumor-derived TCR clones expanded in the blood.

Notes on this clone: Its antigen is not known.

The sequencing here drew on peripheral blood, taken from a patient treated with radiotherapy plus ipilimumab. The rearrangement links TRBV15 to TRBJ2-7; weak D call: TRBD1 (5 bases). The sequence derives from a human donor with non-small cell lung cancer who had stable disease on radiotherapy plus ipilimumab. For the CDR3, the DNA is TGTGCCACCAGCAGAGGTCTAGGGGACTCCTACGAGCAGTACTTC. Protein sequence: CATSRGLGDSYEQYF.